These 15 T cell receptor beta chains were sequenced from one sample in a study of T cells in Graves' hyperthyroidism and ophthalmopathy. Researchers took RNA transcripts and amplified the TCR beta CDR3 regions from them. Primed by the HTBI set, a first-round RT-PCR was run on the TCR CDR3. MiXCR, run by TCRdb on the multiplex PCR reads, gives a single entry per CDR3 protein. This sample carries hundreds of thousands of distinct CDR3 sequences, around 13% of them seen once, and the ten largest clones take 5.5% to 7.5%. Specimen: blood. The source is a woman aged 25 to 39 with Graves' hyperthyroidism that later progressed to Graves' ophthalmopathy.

CDR3 bases: TGTGCCAGCAGCTTAGGAACCCAGGCAGGCACCGGGGAGCTGTTTTTT. Residues: CASSLGTQAGTGELFF. This chain connects TRBV5-6 to TRBJ2-2; no clear D gene. This CDR3 has 16 amino acids. Germline lookup yields CDR1 SGHDT and CDR2 YYEEEE. V dropped 2 bases and J dropped 4 bases, with 15 bases sitting between them.

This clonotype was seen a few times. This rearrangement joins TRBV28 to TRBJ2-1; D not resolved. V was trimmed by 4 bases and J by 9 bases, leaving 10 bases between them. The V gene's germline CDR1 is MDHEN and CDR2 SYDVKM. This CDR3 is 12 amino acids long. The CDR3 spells CASSSRPGEQFF. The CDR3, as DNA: TGTGCCAGCAGTTCGCGACCTGGTGAGCAGTTCTTC.

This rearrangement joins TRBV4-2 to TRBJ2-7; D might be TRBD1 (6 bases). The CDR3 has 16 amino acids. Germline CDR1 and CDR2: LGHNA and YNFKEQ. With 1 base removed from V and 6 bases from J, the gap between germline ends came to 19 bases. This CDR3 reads CASSQGQGPTRLEQYF. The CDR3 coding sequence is TGTGCCAGCAGCCAAGGCCAGGGGCCCACGAGGCTCGAGCAGTACTTC.

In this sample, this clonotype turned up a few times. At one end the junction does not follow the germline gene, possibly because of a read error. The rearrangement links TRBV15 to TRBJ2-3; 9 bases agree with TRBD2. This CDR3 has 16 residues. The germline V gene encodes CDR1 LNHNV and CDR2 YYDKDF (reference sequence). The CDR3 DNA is TGTGCCACCGGCAGAGATCTTAGCGGGGGCCCGGGGACGCAGTATTTT. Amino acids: CATGRDLSGGPGTQYF.

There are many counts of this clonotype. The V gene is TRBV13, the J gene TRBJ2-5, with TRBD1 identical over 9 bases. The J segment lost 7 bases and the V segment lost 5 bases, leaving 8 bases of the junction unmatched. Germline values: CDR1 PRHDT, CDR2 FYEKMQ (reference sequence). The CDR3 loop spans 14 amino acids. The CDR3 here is CASSRAGTGLTQYF. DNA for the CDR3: TGTGCCAGCAGCAGAGCCGGGACAGGGTTGACCCAGTACTTC. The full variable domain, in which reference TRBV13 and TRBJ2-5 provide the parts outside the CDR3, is AAGVIQSPRHLIKEKRETATLKCYPIPRHDTVYWYQQGPGQDPQFLISFYEKMQSDKGSIPDRFSAQQFSDYHSELNMSSLELGDSALYFCASSRAGTGLTQYFGPGTRLLVL.

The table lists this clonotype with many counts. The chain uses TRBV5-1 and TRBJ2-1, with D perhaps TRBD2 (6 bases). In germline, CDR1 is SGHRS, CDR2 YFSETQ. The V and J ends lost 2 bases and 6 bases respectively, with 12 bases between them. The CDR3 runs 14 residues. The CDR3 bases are TGCGCCAGCAGCTTCCGGGAGAGCATCAATGAGCAGTTCTTC. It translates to CASSFRESINEQFF.

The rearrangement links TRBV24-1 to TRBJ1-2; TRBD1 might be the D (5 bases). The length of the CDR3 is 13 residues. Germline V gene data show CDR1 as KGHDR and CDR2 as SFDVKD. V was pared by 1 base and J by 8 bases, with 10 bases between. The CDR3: CATSDFRVNGYTF. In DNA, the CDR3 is TGTGCCACCAGTGATTTCAGGGTAAACGGCTACACCTTC.

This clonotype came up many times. The DNA for the CDR3 is TGTGCCAGCAGCAACCCAGCCGGGGACGGCGGCTACGAGCAGTACTTC. The encoded protein is CASSNPAGDGGYEQYF. The chain is built from TRBV7-9 and TRBJ2-7, with D perhaps TRBD1 or TRBD2 (5 bases each). The V gene's germline CDR1 is SEHNR and CDR2 FQNEAQ (reference sequence). CDR3 length: 16 amino acids. V lost 5 bases, J lost 3 bases, and 20 bases lay in between.

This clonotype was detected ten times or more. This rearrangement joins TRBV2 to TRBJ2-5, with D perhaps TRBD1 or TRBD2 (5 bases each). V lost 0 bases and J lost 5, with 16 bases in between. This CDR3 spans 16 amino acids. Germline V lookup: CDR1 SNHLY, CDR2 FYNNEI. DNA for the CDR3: TGTGCCAGCAGTGAAGCGAGGGACCGGGACGATGAGACCCAGTACTTC. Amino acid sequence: CASSEARDRDDETQYF.

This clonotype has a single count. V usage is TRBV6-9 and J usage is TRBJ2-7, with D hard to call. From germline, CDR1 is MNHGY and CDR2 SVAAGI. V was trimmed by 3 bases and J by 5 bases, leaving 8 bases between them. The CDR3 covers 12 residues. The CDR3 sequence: CASSYIGNEQYF. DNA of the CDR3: TGTGCCAGCAGTTACATAGGAAACGAGCAGTACTTC.

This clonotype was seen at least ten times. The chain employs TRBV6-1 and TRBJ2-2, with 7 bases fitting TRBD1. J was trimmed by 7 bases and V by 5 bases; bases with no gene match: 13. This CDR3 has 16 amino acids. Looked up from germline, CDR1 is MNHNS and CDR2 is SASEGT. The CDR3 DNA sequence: TGTGCCAGCAGTCCAGCAATAGGGGGCGATGGCGGGGAGCTGTTTTTT. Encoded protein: CASSPAIGGDGGELFF.

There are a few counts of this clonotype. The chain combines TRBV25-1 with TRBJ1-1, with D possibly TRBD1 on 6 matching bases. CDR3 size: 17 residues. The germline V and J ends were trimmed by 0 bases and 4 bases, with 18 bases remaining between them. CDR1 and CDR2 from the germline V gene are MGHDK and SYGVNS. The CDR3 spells CASSEYGRGWGSTEAFF. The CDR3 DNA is TGTGCCAGCAGTGAATATGGCAGGGGTTGGGGTTCCACTGAAGCTTTCTTT.

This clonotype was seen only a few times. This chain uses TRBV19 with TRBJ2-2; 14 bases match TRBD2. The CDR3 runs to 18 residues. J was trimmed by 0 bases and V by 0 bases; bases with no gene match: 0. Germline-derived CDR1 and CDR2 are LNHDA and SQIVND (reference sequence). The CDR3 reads CASSIEGLAGANTGELFF. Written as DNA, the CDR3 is TGTGCCAGTAGTATAGAGGGACTAGCGGGAGCGAACACCGGGGAGCTGTTTTTT. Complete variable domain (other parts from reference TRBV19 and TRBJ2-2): DGGITQSPKYLFRKEGQNVTLSCEQNLNHDAMYWYRQDPGQGLRLIYYSQIVNDFQKGDIAEGYSVSREKKESFPLTVTSAQKNPTAFYLCASSIEGLAGANTGELFFGEGSRLTVL.

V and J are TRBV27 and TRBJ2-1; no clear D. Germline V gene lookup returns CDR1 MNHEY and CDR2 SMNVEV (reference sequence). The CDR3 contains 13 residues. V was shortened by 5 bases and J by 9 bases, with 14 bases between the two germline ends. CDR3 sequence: CASSLGLGSEQFF. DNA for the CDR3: TGTGCCAGCAGTCTAGGTCTGGGAAGTGAGCAGTTCTTC.

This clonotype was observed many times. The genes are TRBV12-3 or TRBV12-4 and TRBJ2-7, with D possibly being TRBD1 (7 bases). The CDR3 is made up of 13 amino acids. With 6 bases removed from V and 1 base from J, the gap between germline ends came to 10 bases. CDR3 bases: TGTGCCAGCAGGCCAGGGGGGTCCTACGAGCAGTACTTC. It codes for CASRPGGSYEQYF.